The rows below give T cell receptor beta chains drawn from one sample of a study of control samples from healthy donors and cancer patients. Produced via immunoSEQ multiplex PCR; TCRdb's table is partial and in-frame only. The sample consists of fewer than 80,000 clones, roughly 89% of them appearing once. Material: PBMCs. The receptor set was obtained from a man aged 55 to 70 with colorectal cancer. The CDR3 runs from the conserved cysteine through the conserved F or W. The order of the fields is J gene, V gene, D gene, clone size, CDR3 protein, CDR3 DNA. A D gene is named only where the DNA matches it firmly. A clone size is listed for some rows: how often the clone was seen (once, few, many), or a class if it is expanded.

TRBJ1-2 TRBV27 NA NA CASSLTPPGANYGYTF TGTGCCAGCAGTTTGACCCCCCCGGGAGCTAACTATGGCTACACCTTC
TRBJ1-6 TRBV6-6 TRBD1 NA CASSYDRAGSPLHF TGTGCCAGCAGTTACGACAGGGCCGGTTCACCCCTCCACTTT
TRBJ1-5 TRBV2 NA NA CASSEGEGNQPQHF TGTGCCAGCAGTGAAGGGGAAGGTAATCAGCCCCAGCATTTT
TRBJ1-2 TRBV6-5 NA NA CASNLRRGYGYTF TGTGCCAGCAACTTGAGAAGAGGGTATGGCTACACCTTC
TRBJ2-3 TRBV3-1/TRBV3-2 NA NA CASSQVSDADTQYF TGTGCCAGCAGCCAAGTCTCTGACGCAGATACGCAGTATTTT
TRBJ1-2 TRBV6-2/TRBV6-3 NA NA CASSFQEAGEADLNYGYTF TGTGCCAGCAGTTTCCAGGAAGCTGGAGAAGCCGACCTCAACTATGGCTACACCTTC
TRBJ1-5 TRBV28 NA once CASGSFPQPQHF TGTGCCAGCGGGAGTTTCCCACAGCCCCAGCATTTT
TRBJ1-4 TRBV5-1 NA NA CASTPRGVANEKLFF TGCGCCAGCACCCCTAGAGGGGTTGCTAATGAAAAACTGTTTTTT
TRBJ1-1 TRBV10-3 TRBD1 NA CAISGTGGRMNTEAFF TGTGCCATCAGTGGGACAGGGGGGCGCATGAACACTGAAGCTTTCTTT
TRBJ1-2 TRBV7-9 NA NA CASSLDQGGGYTF TGTGCCAGCAGCTTAGATCAGGGAGGGGGTTACACCTTC
TRBJ2-2 TRBV7-3 NA NA CASSLEGQVYTGELFF TGTGCCAGCAGCTTAGAAGGGCAGGTTTACACCGGGGAGCTGTTTTTT
TRBJ2-1 TRBV19 TRBD2 NA CASTAGGVYNEQFF TGTGCCAGTACGGCGGGGGGGGTCTACAATGAGCAGTTCTTC
TRBJ1-1 TRBV18 TRBD1 NA CASSPDRADTEAFF TGTGCCAGCTCACCCGACAGGGCAGACACTGAAGCTTTCTTT
TRBJ2-3 TRBV19 NA NA CASSLLLGLAASTDTQYF TGTGCCAGTAGTCTCCTACTGGGCCTAGCAGCTAGCACAGATACGCAGTATTTT
TRBJ1-6 TRBV19 NA NA CASSIGTENSPLHF TGTGCCAGTAGTATAGGGACAGAGAATTCACCCCTCCACTTT
TRBJ1-3 TRBV30 NA NA CAWRVRGAVGNTIYF TGTGCCTGGCGAGTGCGGGGGGCGGTTGGAAACACCATATATTTT
TRBJ2-5 TRBV9 NA NA CASSVEGETQYF TGTGCCAGCAGCGTAGAGGGGGAGACCCAGTACTTC
TRBJ1-1 TRBV10-2 NA NA CASSEAKLNTEAFF TGCGCCAGCAGTGAAGCCAAATTGAACACTGAAGCTTTCTTT
TRBJ2-1 TRBV21-1 NA once CASSKFYMWTGDYNEQFF TGTGCCAGCAGCAAATTTTATATGTGGACAGGCGACTACAATGAGCAGTTCTTC
TRBJ2-5 TRBV9 NA NA CASSPRGPGGETQYF TGTGCCAGCAGCCCTCGTGGGCCCGGCGGAGAGACCCAGTACTTC
TRBJ1-2 TRBV7-9 NA NA CASTFSDRTYGYTF TGTGCCAGCACCTTCTCCGACAGGACCTATGGCTACACCTTC
TRBJ2-6 TRBV3-1/TRBV3-2 NA few CASREEGPGANVLTF TGTGCCAGCAGAGAGGAGGGCCCTGGGGCCAACGTCCTGACTTTC
TRBJ2-1 TRBV4-1 NA NA CASSLDDEQFF TGCGCCAGCAGCTTAGATGATGAGCAGTTCTTC
TRBJ2-7 TRBV5-8 NA NA CASSLAGSGPGGRLREQYF TGTGCCAGCAGCTTGGCAGGGAGTGGCCCCGGGGGCCGACTACGGGAGCAGTACTTC
TRBJ2-3 TRBV10-2 TRBD2 NA CASSEGQRGALPKGDTQYF TGCGCCAGCAGTGAGGGCCAGCGGGGGGCACTCCCTAAGGGGGATACGCAGTATTTT
TRBJ1-2 TRBV10-3 TRBD1 NA CAISGRDRADGYGYTF TGTGCCATCAGTGGAAGGGACAGGGCTGATGGCTATGGCTACACCTTC
TRBJ2-1 TRBV7-7 TRBD2 NA CASSLGGTGGNEQFF TGTGCCAGCAGCTTAGGTGGGACGGGGGGCAATGAGCAGTTCTTC
TRBJ2-1 TRBV11-1 NA NA CASTRDRPYNEQFF TGTGCCAGCACCCGGGACCGCCCCTACAATGAGCAGTTCTTC
TRBJ2-1 TRBV11-2 NA NA CASSLGAYEQFF TGTGCCAGCAGCCTAGGGGCGTATGAGCAGTTCTTC
TRBJ1-6 TRBV3-1/TRBV3-2 NA NA CASSQDEGVGSPLHF TGTGCCAGCAGCCAAGACGAGGGGGTTGGTTCACCCCTCCACTTT
TRBJ1-2 TRBV5-8 NA NA CASRTSGRAYGYTF TGTGCCAGCAGGACCTCAGGGAGGGCCTATGGCTACACCTTC
TRBJ2-3 TRBV5-4 NA NA CASMGASGTDTQYF TGTGCCAGCATGGGGGCCTCGGGCACAGATACGCAGTATTTT